Sequencing of this T cell receptor (beta chain) was carried out in a study of shared clonotypes between healthy human individuals. For this clone: Its antigen is not known.

Method: immunoSEQ multiplex PCR; TCRdb's copy keeps in-frame clones and lacks some. The data contain 2,500,000 or so clones, 80% to 95% of them singletons. V dropped 5 bases and J dropped 1 base, with 23 bases sitting between them. Germline CDR1 MDHEN, CDR2 SYDVKM. The CDR3 contains 18 residues. Findings and caveats of the study: Sharing of clonotypes among donors was expected to vary with sequencing depth.

Sequencing used naive CD4+ T cells from PBMCs. Sample subset: CD45RA+ positively selected. The chain is built from TRBV28 and TRBJ2-5; maybe TRBD2 (5 bases). This sequence was found in a man younger than 30 in good health. Some clones in this sample may be carry-over from other donors' samples. The CDR3 nucleotides read TGTGCCAGCAGTGGGTACCGCAAACTAGTCTCCCCCCAAGAGACCCAGTACTTC. Translating gives CASSGYRKLVSPQETQYF.